The source of this TCR beta chain is a study of cytomegalovirus exposure and HLA in healthy donors. PCR used 60 Vbeta primers and 13 Jbeta primers. Profiling relied on immunoSEQ multiplex PCR, and the TCRdb table lists in-frame clones only, not all of them. There are about 110,000 clones in the sample; around 70% occur only once, and roughly 11% lies in the top ten. The V gene's germline CDR1 is GTSNPN and CDR2 SVGIG (reference sequence). V was pared by 5 bases and J by 4 bases, with 12 bases between. The CDR3 is 13 amino acids. Material: PBMCs. This TCR came from a man aged 35-49 years in good health and CMV-seropositive. The chain joins TRBV30 to TRBJ1-5, with D possibly matching TRBD1 (5 bases). The DNA of the CDR3 is TGTGCCTGGTCAAGGGGAACAAATCAGCCCCAGCATTTT. It is translated as CAWSRGTNQPQHF.